The entry below gives a single T cell receptor beta chain sequence along with its context. The data were obtained in a study of blood T cell repertoires in COVID-19. Study-wide background: Acute and convalescent COVID-19 samples came from the United States, Italy and Spain.

Here immunoSEQ multiplex PCR was the method, and the copy in TCRdb shows in-frame clones only, minus some. The sample has some 130,000 clones; 70% to 90% are singletons. V gave up 5 bases and J gave up 5 bases, with 18 bases separating them. Per the germline V gene, CDR1 is LGHDT and CDR2 is YNNKEL (reference sequence). This CDR3 region has 15 residues. Clinical history as reported by participants underpinned cohort assignment. The chain has TRBV3-1 (or the pseudogene TRBV3-2) and TRBJ1-1, with a possible D match to TRBD1 (5 bases). The clonotype comes from a man aged 50 or older who had recovered from COVID-19. Sequencing was done on a sample of PBMCs or T cells enriched from blood (not recorded which). This chain's CDR3 is CASSTNSGTDTEAFF. CDR3 in DNA: TGTGCCAGCAGCACTAACTCCGGGACTGATACTGAAGCTTTCTTT.